The T cell receptor beta chain under discussion was sequenced for a study of response to subunit inactivated influenza vaccine. The study, taken as a whole, reports: New T cells are recruited in small numbers by each seasonal influenza vaccination, according to the authors' suggestion.

About this clonotype itself: Its antigen is not known.

From the RT-PCR reads, TCRdb called clonotypes with MiXCR, one entry per CDR3 protein. Of about 610,000 distinct CDR3 sequences listed, about 14% are singletons. Germline-derived CDR1 and CDR2 are MNHNS and SASEGT. This CDR3 comprises 13 residues. V was pared by 6 bases and J by 12 bases, with 13 bases of the junction left unmatched. The chain combines TRBV6-1 with TRBJ2-7; TRBD1 agrees at 8 bases. The sample consisted of PBMCs from blood, taken about 12 days after vaccination. This clonotype originated in a man aged 50 or older who received an inactivated influenza vaccine. The CDR3 sequence is CASSLNGQGPVYF. CDR3 DNA sequence: TGTGCCAGCAGCCTGAACGGACAGGGACCTGTGTACTTC.